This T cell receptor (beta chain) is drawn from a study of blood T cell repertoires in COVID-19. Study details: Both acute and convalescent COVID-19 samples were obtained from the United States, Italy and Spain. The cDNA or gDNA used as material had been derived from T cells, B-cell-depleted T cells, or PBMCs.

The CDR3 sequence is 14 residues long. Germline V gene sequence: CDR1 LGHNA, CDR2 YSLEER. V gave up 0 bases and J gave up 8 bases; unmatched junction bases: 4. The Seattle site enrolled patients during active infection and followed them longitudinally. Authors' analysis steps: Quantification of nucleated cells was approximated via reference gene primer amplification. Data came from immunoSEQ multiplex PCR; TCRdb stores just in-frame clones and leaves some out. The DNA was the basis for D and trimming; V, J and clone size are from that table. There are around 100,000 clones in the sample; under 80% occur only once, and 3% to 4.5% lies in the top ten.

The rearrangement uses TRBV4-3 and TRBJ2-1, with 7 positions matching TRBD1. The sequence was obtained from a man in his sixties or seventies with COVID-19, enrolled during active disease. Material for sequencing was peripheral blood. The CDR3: CASSQETGMDEQFF. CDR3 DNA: TGCGCCAGCAGCCAAGAGACAGGGATGGATGAGCAGTTCTTC.